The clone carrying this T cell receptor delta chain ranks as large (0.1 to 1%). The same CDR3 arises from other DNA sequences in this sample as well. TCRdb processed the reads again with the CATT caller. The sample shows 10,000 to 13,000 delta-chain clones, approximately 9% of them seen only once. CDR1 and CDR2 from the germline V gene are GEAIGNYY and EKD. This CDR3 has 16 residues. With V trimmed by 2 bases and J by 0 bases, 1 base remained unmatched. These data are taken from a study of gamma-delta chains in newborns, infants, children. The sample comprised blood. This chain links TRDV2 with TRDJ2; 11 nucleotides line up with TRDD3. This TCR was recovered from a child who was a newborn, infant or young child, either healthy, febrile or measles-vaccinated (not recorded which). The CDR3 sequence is CACDILGDTLTAQLFF. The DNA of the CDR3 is TGTGCCTGTGACATACTGGGGGATACTTTGACAGCACAACTCTTCTTT.